This T cell receptor (beta chain) appears in the sequencing data of a study of PD-L1 blockade in urothelial cancer. In the study overall: The median T cell count in blood samples was some 140,000.

Per germline, CDR1 ENHRY and CDR2 SYGVKD. This CDR3 comprises 13 residues. V trimming: 6 bases; J trimming: 2 bases; junction bases outside the gene matches: 1. Anywhere from 1 to 8 samples came from each patient, spanning pretreatment and on-treatment. Profiled with immunoSEQ multiplex PCR; TCRdb holds only in-frame clones, not every one. This repertoire shows under 90,000 clones, approximately 91% found once; its top ten account for roughly 9.4%. The receptor was isolated from a man in his 60s with urothelial cancer. Sequenced material: PBMCs, taken around atezolizumab (anti-PD-L1) treatment. The gene calls are TRBV10-3 and TRBJ2-5, with 9 bases identical to TRBD1. CDR3 loop: CAIRGTGQETQYF. The CDR3 DNA is TGTGCCATCAGAGGGACAGGGCAAGAGACCCAGTACTTC.